A single sample is the source of the 5 T cell receptor beta chains below, sequenced in a study of T cell responses to AZD1222 COVID-19 vaccine. The data were produced by immunoSEQ multiplex PCR, yet TCRdb's version contains in-frame clones alone and is incomplete. Here the sample spans tens of thousands of clones, 90% being singletons. This sample comprised peripheral blood, obtained on day 0 of AZD1222 vaccination. The source is an adult in good health.

As DNA, the CDR3 is TGTGCCAGTAGTACGACAGGGACCCCCTATAATTCACCCCTCCACTTT. This translates into CASSTTGTPYNSPLHF. The J gene is TRBJ1-6, the V gene TRBV19, with 7 bases aligning to TRBD1. The J segment lost 2 bases and the V segment lost 4 bases, leaving 5 bases of the junction unmatched. The CDR3 length is 16 residues. Germline lookup yields CDR1 LNHDA and CDR2 SQIVND (reference sequence).

The gene calls are TRBV7-6 and TRBJ1-1; 11 bases align to TRBD1. This CDR3 is built from 17 residues. CDR1 and CDR2 (germline): SGHVS, FNYEAQ. Germline trimming cut 4 bases from V and 10 bases from J; bases unmatched to any gene: 17. The CDR3 sequence is CASSSEATGTGGVGAFF. The CDR3 nucleotides are TGTGCCAGCAGCTCGGAAGCTACCGGGACAGGGGGTGTCGGAGCTTTCTTT.

This sequence joins TRBV11-2 and TRBJ1-1, with a tentative D call TRBD1 (5 bases). CDR3 length: 17 amino acids. The V and J ends lost 1 base and 4 bases respectively, with 19 bases between them. CDR1 and CDR2 from the germline V gene are SGHAT and FQNNGV. CDR3 DNA sequence: TGTGCCAGCAGCTTAGGAGGTGGGGCGGGGAGTGGCACTGAAGCTTTCTTT. Protein sequence: CASSLGGGAGSGTEAFF.

This rearrangement joins TRBV7-8 to TRBJ1-1, with no clear D. The germline CDR1 and CDR2 sequences are SGHVS and FQNEAQ. There are 16 residues in the CDR3. Trimming stripped 0 bases from V and 0 bases from J, with 11 bases between. The chain's CDR3 is CASSLAPLQLNTEAFF. In DNA, the CDR3 is TGTGCCAGCAGCTTAGCGCCGCTACAACTGAACACTGAAGCTTTCTTT.

The V call is TRBV6-5, the J call TRBJ1-2; D possibly corresponds to TRBD1 (6 bases). V was shortened by 4 bases and J by 7 bases, with 16 bases between the two germline ends. CDR1 is MNHEY, CDR2 SVGAGI, per germline. The CDR3 contains 14 residues. The CDR3 here is CASSSLRQALGYTF. In DNA form, the CDR3 reads TGTGCCAGCAGTTCTCTTAGACAGGCCCTTGGCTACACCTTC.